The 30 T cell receptor beta chains below all came from one sample that was sequenced in a study of metastatic and nonmetastatic thyroid tumors. Not a single patient had been given any form of treatment at any point before undergoing thyroid surgery. MiXCR re-clonotyped the PCR reads for TCRdb. The table has 23,000 or so clones, approximately 19% seen once. The sequenced sample was blood. These receptors came from a male donor with papillary thyroid cancer or a benign thyroid nodule (not recorded which). Some clones in this sample may be carry-over from other donors' samples.

This clone occurred a few times. The rearrangement uses TRBV19 and TRBJ1-1; 8 nucleotides agree with TRBD1. J was trimmed by 4 bases and V by 6 bases; bases with no gene match: 22. The CDR3 sequence is 19 residues long. From germline, CDR1 is LNHDA and CDR2 SQIVND (reference sequence). The CDR3 is CASSPWTGCFFGTCTEAFF. DNA for the CDR3: TGTGCCAGTAGCCCCTGGACAGGGTGCTTTTTTGGGACTTGCACTGAAGCTTTCTTT.

The CDR3 bases are TGTGCCAGCAGCCATACCTTAGAGGCAGCCGTGTCAGCCACCTTC. As protein: CASSHTLEAAVSATF. This chain links TRBV7-8 with TRBJ1-2; D is ambiguous. In germline, CDR1 is SGHVS, CDR2 FQNEAQ. This CDR3 spans 15 amino acids. V was shortened by 5 bases and J by 13 bases, with 26 bases between the two germline ends.

The chain uses TRBV25-1 and TRBJ2-3, with 7 positions matching TRBD2. Germline assignment: CDR1 MGHDK and CDR2 SYGVNS. This CDR3 comprises 17 residues. V was pared by 4 bases and J by 0 bases, with 10 bases of the junction left unmatched. CDR3 region: CASSGRTSWPSTDTQYF. CDR3 bases: TGTGCCAGCAGTGGGAGGACTAGTTGGCCTAGCACAGATACGCAGTATTTT.

There are a few counts of this clone. The chain recombines TRBV10-1 with TRBJ2-1, with 10 bases fitting TRBD1. Germline V lookup: CDR1 WNHNN, CDR2 SYGVQD (reference sequence). This CDR3 region has 16 residues. The ends lost 1 base at V and 7 bases at J; junction bases unmatched: 7. CDR3 coding DNA: TGCGCCAGCAGTGAGTGGGGACAGGGGCTTCTGAATGAGCAGTTCTTC. This translates into CASSEWGQGLLNEQFF.

At least ten counts were recorded for this clone. The chain links TRBV5-1 to TRBJ1-6; D is undetermined. This CDR3 region has 17 residues. CDR1 SGHRS and CDR2 YFSETQ come from the germline V gene. V lost 1 base and J 0 bases, leaving 11 bases between the germline ends. The CDR3 reads CASSLLSSISYNSPLHF. In nucleotides, the CDR3 is TGCGCCAGCAGCTTGCTGAGCAGCATCTCCTATAATTCACCCCTCCACTTT.

This clone was seen many times. The chain employs TRBV5-1 and TRBJ1-1; perhaps TRBD1 as D (6 bases). Germline CDR1 is SGHRS and CDR2 is YFSETQ. V was trimmed by 0 bases and J by 4 bases, leaving 13 bases between them. The CDR3 totals 15 residues. CDR3 nucleotides: TGCGCCAGCAGCTTGGTGGGGGAAGGGGGCACTGAAGCTTTCTTT. As protein: CASSLVGEGGTEAFF.

This clone was counted at least ten times. This sequence joins TRBV20-1 and TRBJ2-5, with 10 bases fitting TRBD1. Germline V CDR1 and CDR2: DFQATT, SNEGSKA (reference sequence). Trimming at V came to 5 bases and at J to 5 bases, leaving 11 bases not matched to a gene. The CDR3 is 15 amino acids. CDR3 region: CSAGYRDRGRETQYF. The DNA for the CDR3 is TGCAGTGCTGGATACCGGGACAGGGGCCGGGAGACCCAGTACTTC.

This clone came up many times. The chain couples TRBV9 to TRBJ2-3, with D possibly being TRBD2 (6 bases). This CDR3 region has 15 residues. Looked up from germline, CDR1 is SGDLS and CDR2 is YYNGEE. V shed 1 base and J shed 0 bases, with 9 bases lying between them. The CDR3 DNA follows: TGTGCCAGCAGCGTAATTGGGACTAGCACAGATACGCAGTATTTT. Translated, it gives CASSVIGTSTDTQYF.

A remark on this clone: Its ends do not fully match the called genes, so a read error is possible. The chain combines TRBV9 with TRBJ2-3, with 7 bases identical to TRBD1. The CDR3 consists of 15 residues. Germline values: CDR1 SGDLS, CDR2 YYNGEE. The CDR3 DNA reads TGTTCCAGCAGCGTCGACAGGGTGGGGGCAGATTCGCAGTATTTT. Protein product: CSSSVDRVGADSQYF.

In its sample, this clone is medium-sized. V usage is TRBV28 and J usage is TRBJ2-3, with D unresolved. CDR1 is MDHEN and CDR2 is SYDVKM in the germline V gene. This CDR3 contains 13 residues. Trimming stripped 5 bases from V and 5 bases from J, with 11 bases between. The CDR3 DNA follows: TGTGCCAGCAGTCCCAATGGCGTAGATACGCAGTATTTT. This gives the protein CASSPNGVDTQYF.

This clone was seen ten or more times. This chain connects TRBV29-1 to TRBJ1-1; no clear D gene. This CDR3 has 15 residues. In germline, CDR1 is SQVTM, CDR2 ANQGSEA. Trimming shortened V by 1 base and J by 2 bases, and 14 bases separated the two germline ends. The CDR3 sequence is CSVEVGGWLNTEAFF. In nucleotides, the CDR3 is TGCAGCGTTGAAGTCGGCGGTTGGCTCAACACTGAAGCTTTCTTT.

This clone was counted only a few times. The J gene is TRBJ2-7, the V gene TRBV28; no definite D call. The length of the CDR3 is 11 residues. CDR1 MDHEN and CDR2 SYDVKM come from the germline V gene. Trimming removed 5 bases from V and 5 bases from J, with 7 bases in between. CDR3 sequence (DNA): TGTGCCAGCAGTACCCGAGACGAGCAGTACTTC. Translation: CASSTRDEQYF.

On this clone: The junction departs from the called germline gene at one end, perhaps through a read error. The rearrangement links TRBV28 to TRBJ1-2; the D is unclear. Germline CDR1 is MDHEN and CDR2 is SYDVKM. The CDR3 length is 12 residues. CDR3 sequence reads: CASISVSYVYTF. The CDR3 DNA follows: TGTGCCAGCATCTCGGTCAGCTATGTCTACACCTTC.

On this clone: Its ends do not fully match the called genes, so a read error is possible. The chain uses TRBV11-2 and TRBJ1-6; tentative D call: TRBD1 (5 bases). This CDR3 region has 15 residues. CDR1 SGHAT and CDR2 FQNNGV come from the germline V gene. DNA of the CDR3: TGTACCAGCAGCTTAGGGGCCGCACATAATTCACCCCTCCACTTT. This translates into CTSSLGAAHNSPLHF. The variable domain in full, with the rest retrieved from reference TRBV11-2 and TRBJ1-6, is EAGVAQSPRYKIIEKRQSVAFWCNPISGHATLYWYQQILGQGPKLLIQFQNNGVVDDSQLPKDRFSAERLKGVDSTLKIQPAKLEDSAVYLCTSSLGAAHNSPLHFGNGTRLTVT.

As regards this clone: This may arise from a read error, as a much more abundant clone is one base away. The V and J genes are TRBV4-1 and TRBJ2-5, with D perhaps TRBD2 (7 bases). This CDR3 is 17 amino acids long. Germline values: CDR1 MGHRA, CDR2 YSYEKL. This CDR3 reads CAISQRGGLQGQETQYF. In DNA form, the CDR3 reads TGCGCCATCAGCCAAAGGGGGGGACTACAAGGCCAAGAGACCCAGTACTTC.

This clone was observed many times. Just one base apart from a much larger clone, this may be a read error. The genes are TRBV11-1 and TRBJ1-5; 8 positions agree with TRBD1. CDR1 and CDR2 from the germline V gene are SGHAT and FQDESV (reference sequence). The trim removed 4 bases at V and 4 bases at J, leaving 12 bases unmatched. This CDR3 spans 17 amino acids. The CDR3 DNA reads as TGTGCCAGCAGCTACGGACAGGGCCTTAGTTTGAATCAGCCCCAGCATTTT. This codes for CASSYGQGLSLNQPQHF.

By sample share, this clone is medium-sized. V is TRBV28 and J is TRBJ2-7, with 14 bases lining up with TRBD2. The germline gives CDR1 MDHEN, CDR2 SYDVKM. With 6 bases clipped from V and 7 bases from J, the junction kept 8 bases outside the gene matches. CDR3 length equals 15 residues. Here the CDR3 reads CASSRLAGGQREQYF. DNA of the CDR3: TGTGCCAGCAGCCGACTAGCGGGAGGGCAAAGAGAGCAGTACTTC.

A few counts support this clone. Germline and junction disagree at one end, which may indicate a read error. V is TRBV6-1 and J is TRBJ2-2; 7 positions agree with TRBD1. CDR1 and CDR2 (germline): MNHNS, SASEGT. The CDR3 is 14 residues long. CDR3 DNA: TGTGCCAGCAGCGCCTACAGGGGCACCGGGGAGTTGTTTTTT. Its protein product is CASSAYRGTGELFF.

This clone came up many times. This may be a read error, as it is one base from a much larger clone. The genes are TRBV11-2 and TRBJ2-3, with D unclear. Germline V lookup: CDR1 SGHAT, CDR2 FQNNGV. The V end was cut by 1 base, the J end by 0 bases, with 14 bases between. This CDR3 is 17 amino acids long. DNA of the CDR3: TGTGCCAGCAGCTTAGTGAGCAGCCCGACTAGCACAGATACGCAGTATTTT. Translated: CASSLVSSPTSTDTQYF.

This clone was seen repeatedly, ten times or more. This chain connects TRBV19 to TRBJ1-5, with no clear D. The V end was cut by 3 bases, the J end by 0 bases, with 12 bases between. The CDR3 is 16 residues long. Germline V CDR1 and CDR2: LNHDA, SQIVND (reference sequence). For the CDR3, the DNA is TGTGCCAGTAGTATGGAGGCGGGTTATAGCAATCAGCCCCAGCATTTT. It translates to CASSMEAGYSNQPQHF.

This clone was counted only a few times. The rearrangement uses TRBV2 and TRBJ1-6; 9 bases fit TRBD1. CDR3 size: 14 residues. The V and J ends lost 10 bases and 10 bases, in that order; junction bases with no gene match: 11. Germline V gives CDR1 SNHLY, CDR2 FYNNEI. CDR3 DNA sequence: TGTGCCATTAAACCGGGACAGGGACCCTCACCCCTCCACTTT. This encodes CAIKPGQGPSPLHF.

The rearrangement uses TRBV24-1 and TRBJ1-2, with TRBD1 as a possible D gene (5 bases). Trimming stripped 3 bases from V and 7 bases from J, with 11 bases between. CDR1 and CDR2 from the germline V gene are KGHDR and SFDVKD. The CDR3 sequence is 13 residues long. This chain's CDR3 is CATSDGTGSGYTF. The CDR3 bases are TGTGCCACCAGTGATGGGACCGGGAGTGGCTACACCTTC.

The chain is built from TRBV5-6 and TRBJ2-7, with 12 bases matching TRBD2. Judging by the DNA end, TRBJ2-5 fits better; the J call may be wrong. The V gene's germline CDR1 is SGHDT and CDR2 YYEEEE. The CDR3 runs to 15 residues. DNA for the CDR3: TGTGCCAGCAGCTTAAGACTAGCGGGAGTAGAGACCCAGTACTTC. Translation: CASSLRLAGVETQYF.

The chain employs TRBV12-3 or TRBV12-4 and TRBJ1-1, with 7 bases matching TRBD1. The CDR3 has 15 residues. Trimming cost V 6 bases and J 0 bases; bases outside gene matches: 7. The CDR3 bases are TGTGCCAGCAGCCGGGACAGCTTATTGAACACTGAAGCTTTCTTT. Translated, it gives CASSRDSLLNTEAFF.

This clone has at least ten counts. CDR3 amino acids: CASSLVELAPYEQYF. CDR3 bases: TGTGCCAGCAGCTTAGTGGAGCTAGCGCCCTACGAGCAGTACTTC. The chain joins TRBV7-2 to TRBJ2-7; the D gene is possibly TRBD2 (6 bases). The CDR3 loop spans 15 amino acids. The germline V gene has CDR1 SGHTA and CDR2 FQGNSA. Trimming took 1 base from V and 2 from J, leaving 12 bases between them.

This chain uses TRBV6-1 with TRBJ1-2, with 7 bases aligning to TRBD1. CDR3 size: 17 residues. J lost 2 bases, V lost 7 bases, and 16 bases had no gene match. Germline loops: CDR1 MNHNS, CDR2 SASEGT. The CDR3 bases are TGTGCCAGCATCCGAGGGGTGTTGACAGGGAGCAACTATGGCTACACCTTC. Encoded protein: CASIRGVLTGSNYGYTF.

This sequence joins TRBV7-3 and TRBJ2-1, with TRBD1 matching 10 bases. With 1 base clipped from V and 10 bases from J, the junction kept 7 bases outside the gene matches. Germline lookup yields CDR1 SGHTA and CDR2 FQGTGA. This CDR3 has 15 residues. CDR3 region: CASSLSGTGVGEQFF. The CDR3 DNA reads as TGTGCCAGCAGCTTAAGCGGGACAGGGGTAGGGGAGCAGTTCTTC.

This sequence joins TRBV10-1 and TRBJ2-1, with TRBD2 as a possible D gene (6 bases). The CDR3 runs to 15 residues. With 5 bases removed from V and 4 bases from J, the gap between germline ends came to 15 bases. In germline, CDR1 is WNHNN, CDR2 SYGVQD (reference sequence). CDR3 amino acids: CASSSGLPVYNEQFF. The CDR3 DNA is TGCGCCAGCAGTTCCGGACTACCGGTTTACAATGAGCAGTTCTTC.

This clone has a count of ten or more. The V call is TRBV3-1, the J call TRBJ1-6; possible D gene TRBD1, 6 bases. The CDR3 covers 15 residues. Per germline, CDR1 LGHDT and CDR2 YNNKEL (reference sequence). The germline V and J ends were trimmed by 4 bases and 6 bases, with 13 bases remaining between them. In DNA form, the CDR3 reads TGTGCCAGCAGCCCGGCGGGGGCACCTAATTCACCCCTCCACTTT. Translation gives CASSPAGAPNSPLHF.

This clone turned up a few times. The genes are TRBV12-5 and TRBJ1-2; TRBD1 aligns across 12 bases. J lost 7 bases, V lost 7 bases, and 7 bases had no gene match. Germline V gene lookup returns CDR1 LGHNT and CDR2 FRNRAP. The CDR3 contains 14 residues. CDR3 nucleotides: TGTGCTAGTGCCCGGGACAGGGGGCAGTTTGGCTACACCTTC. Protein product: CASARDRGQFGYTF.